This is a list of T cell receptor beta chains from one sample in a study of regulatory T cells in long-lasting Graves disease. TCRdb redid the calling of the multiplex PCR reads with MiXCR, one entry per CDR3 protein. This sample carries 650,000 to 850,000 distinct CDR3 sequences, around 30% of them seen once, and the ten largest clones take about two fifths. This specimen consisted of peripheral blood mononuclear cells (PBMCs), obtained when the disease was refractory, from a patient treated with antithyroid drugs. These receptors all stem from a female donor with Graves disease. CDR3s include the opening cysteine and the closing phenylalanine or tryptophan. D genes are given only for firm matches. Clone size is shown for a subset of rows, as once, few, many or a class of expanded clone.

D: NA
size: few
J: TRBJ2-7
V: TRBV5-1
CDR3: CASRPEGVSYEQYF
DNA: TGCGCCAGCAGGCCAGAGGGGGTTTCCTACGAGCAGTACTTC

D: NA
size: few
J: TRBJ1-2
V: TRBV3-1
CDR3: CASSHPPDKIFYGYTF
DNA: TGTGCCAGCAGCCACCCCCCGGACAAAATCTTCTATGGCTACACCTTC

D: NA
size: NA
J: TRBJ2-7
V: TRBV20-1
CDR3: CSARDRDWPYEQYF
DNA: TGCAGTGCTAGAGATCGGGACTGGCCCTACGAGCAGTACTTC

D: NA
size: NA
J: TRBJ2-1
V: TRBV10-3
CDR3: CAISDVGGGYNEQFF
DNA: TGTGCCATCAGTGATGTGGGGGGAGGATACAATGAGCAGTTCTTC

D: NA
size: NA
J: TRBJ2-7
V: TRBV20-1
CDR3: CSATGAAYEQYF
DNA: TGCAGTGCTACGGGGGCTGCCTACGAGCAGTACTTC

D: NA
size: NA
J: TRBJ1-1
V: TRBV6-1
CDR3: CASRNNGLNTEAFF
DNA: TGTGCCAGCAGGAATAACGGATTGAACACTGAAGCTTTCTTT

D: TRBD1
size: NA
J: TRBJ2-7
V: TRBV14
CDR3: CASSQDEIDRVPGYEQYF
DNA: TGTGCCAGCAGCCAAGACGAGATTGACAGGGTTCCGGGATACGAGCAGTACTTC

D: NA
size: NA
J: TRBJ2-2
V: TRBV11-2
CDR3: CASSLDRQRGPGELFF
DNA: TGTGCCAGCAGCTTAGATCGACAGAGGGGTCCTGGGGAGCTGTTTTTT

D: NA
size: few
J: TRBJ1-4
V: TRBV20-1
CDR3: CSATDETGRAEKLFF
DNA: TGCAGTGCTACCGACGAGACAGGAAGAGCTGAAAAACTGTTTTTT

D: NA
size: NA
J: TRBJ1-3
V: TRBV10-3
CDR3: CAISEDRVNTIYF
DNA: TGTGCCATCAGTGAGGACAGAGTAAACACCATATATTTT

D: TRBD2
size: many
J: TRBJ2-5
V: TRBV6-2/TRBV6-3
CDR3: CASSLAGGRGETQYF
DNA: TGTGCCAGCAGTTTAGCGGGAGGGCGTGGAGAGACCCAGTACTTC

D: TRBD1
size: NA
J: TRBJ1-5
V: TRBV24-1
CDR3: CATSDTGVGQPQHF
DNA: TGTGCCACCAGTGATACAGGGGTCGGTCAGCCCCAGCATTTT

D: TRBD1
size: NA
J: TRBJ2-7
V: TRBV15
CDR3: CATSRVEGETGSHEQYF
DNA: TGTGCCACCAGCAGAGTTGAGGGGGAGACAGGGTCCCACGAGCAGTACTTC

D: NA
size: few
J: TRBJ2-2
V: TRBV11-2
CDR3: CASSLVASRRELFF
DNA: TGTGCCAGCAGCTTAGTCGCTAGTCGTCGGGAGCTGTTTTTT

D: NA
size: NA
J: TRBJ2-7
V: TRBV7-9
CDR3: CASSSAEGRTYEQYF
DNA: TGTGCCAGCAGCTCGGCCGAGGGACGCACCTACGAGCAGTACTTC

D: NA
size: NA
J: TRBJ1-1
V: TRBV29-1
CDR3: CSVNRVDTEAFF
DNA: TGCAGCGTGAACAGGGTGGACACTGAAGCTTTCTTT

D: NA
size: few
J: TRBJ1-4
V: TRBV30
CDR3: CAWTGGEKLFF
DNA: TGTGCCTGGACAGGTGGCGAAAAACTGTTTTTT

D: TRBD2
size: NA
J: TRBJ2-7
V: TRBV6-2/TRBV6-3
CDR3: CASSYRLADPNYEQYF
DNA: TGTGCCAGCAGTTACCGTCTAGCGGATCCCAACTACGAGCAGTACTTC

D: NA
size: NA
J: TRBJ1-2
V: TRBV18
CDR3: CASSIDRKLNYGYTF
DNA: TGTGCCAGCTCGATAGACAGGAAACTAAACTATGGCTACACCTTC

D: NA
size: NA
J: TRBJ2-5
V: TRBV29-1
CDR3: CSVGLRSQETQYF
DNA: TGCAGCGTTGGTTTGCGGAGCCAAGAGACCCAGTACTTC

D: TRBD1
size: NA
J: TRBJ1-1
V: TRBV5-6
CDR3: CASRRAGTGDTEAFF
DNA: TGTGCCAGCAGACGGGCCGGGACAGGAGACACTGAAGCTTTCTTT

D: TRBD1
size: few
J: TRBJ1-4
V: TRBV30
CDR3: CAWSGDSDEKLFF
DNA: TGTGCCTGGAGTGGGGACAGCGATGAAAAACTGTTTTTT

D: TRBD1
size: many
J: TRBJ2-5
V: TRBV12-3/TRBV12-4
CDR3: CASSPTRVGGETQYF
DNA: TGTGCCAGCAGCCCCACGCGGGTAGGGGGCGAGACCCAGTACTTC

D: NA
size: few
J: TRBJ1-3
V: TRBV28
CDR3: CASLSDSRWNTIYF
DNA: TGTGCCAGCCTTTCGGATTCGCGGTGGAACACCATATATTTT

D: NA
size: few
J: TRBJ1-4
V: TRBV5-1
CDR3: CASTPRGDPKLFF
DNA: TGCGCCAGCACTCCACGGGGGGACCCTAAACTGTTTTTT

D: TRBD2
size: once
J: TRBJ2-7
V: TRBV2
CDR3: CASAGTSGYEQYF
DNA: TGTGCCAGCGCCGGGACTAGCGGCTACGAGCAGTACTTC

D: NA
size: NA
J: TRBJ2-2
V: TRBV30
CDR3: CAWSVSTSNTGELFF
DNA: TGTGCCTGGAGTGTCAGTACTTCGAACACCGGGGAGCTGTTTTTT

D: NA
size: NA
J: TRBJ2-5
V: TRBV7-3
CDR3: CASSGRGETQYF
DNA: TGTGCCAGCAGCGGTCGGGGGGAGACCCAGTACTTC

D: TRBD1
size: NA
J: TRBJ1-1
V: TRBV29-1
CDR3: CSGTGMNTEAFF
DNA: TGCAGTGGGACAGGGATGAACACTGAAGCTTTCTTT

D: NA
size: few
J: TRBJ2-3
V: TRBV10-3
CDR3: CAILGDTQYF
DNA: TGTGCCATCCTTGGGGATACGCAGTATTTT

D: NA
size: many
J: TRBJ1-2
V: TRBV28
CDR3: CASKNRVNYGYTF
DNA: TGTGCCAGCAAAAACAGGGTTAACTATGGCTACACCTTC

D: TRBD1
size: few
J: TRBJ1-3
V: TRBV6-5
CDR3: CASSSSRDSGNTIYF
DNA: TGTGCCAGCAGTTCGTCCCGGGACAGCGGAAACACCATATATTTT

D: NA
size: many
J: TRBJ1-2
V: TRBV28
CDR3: CASSLGGTERGYTF
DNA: TGTGCCAGCAGTTTAGGTGGGACGGAGAGAGGCTACACCTTC

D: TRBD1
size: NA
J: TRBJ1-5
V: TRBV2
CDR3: CASSEDEDRSQHF
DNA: TGTGCCAGCAGTGAAGACGAGGACAGGTCCCAGCATTTT

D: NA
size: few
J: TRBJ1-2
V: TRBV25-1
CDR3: CASSGGFEGLIYGYTF
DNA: TGTGCCAGCAGTGGGGGTTTTGAGGGGCTAATCTATGGCTACACCTTC

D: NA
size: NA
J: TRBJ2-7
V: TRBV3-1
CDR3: CASSSGGPSFEQYF
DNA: TGTGCCAGCAGCTCAGGAGGGCCCTCTTTCGAGCAGTACTTC

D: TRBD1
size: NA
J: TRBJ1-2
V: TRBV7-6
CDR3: CAGSFPPGTGSGYTF
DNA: TGTGCCGGCAGCTTCCCACCCGGGACAGGGTCTGGCTACACCTTC

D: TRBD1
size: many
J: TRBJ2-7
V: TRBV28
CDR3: CASSRQGAMNEQYF
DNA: TGTGCCAGCAGTAGACAGGGGGCGATGAACGAGCAGTACTTC

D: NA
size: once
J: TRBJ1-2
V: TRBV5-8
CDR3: CASSLGTPLGYGYTF
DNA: TGTGCCAGCAGCTTGGGGACACCGCTTGGCTATGGCTACACCTTC

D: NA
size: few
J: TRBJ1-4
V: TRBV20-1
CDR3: CSASTHFDEKLFF
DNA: TGCAGTGCTTCGACCCATTTTGATGAAAAACTGTTTTTT

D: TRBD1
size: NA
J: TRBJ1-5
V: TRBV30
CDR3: CAWSPGTGGYQPQHF
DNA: TGTGCCTGGAGTCCCGGGACAGGGGGATATCAGCCCCAGCATTTT

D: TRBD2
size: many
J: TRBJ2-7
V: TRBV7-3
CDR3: CASSLTRGGGPYEQYF
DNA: TGTGCCAGCAGCTTAACACGGGGGGGAGGACCCTACGAGCAGTACTTC

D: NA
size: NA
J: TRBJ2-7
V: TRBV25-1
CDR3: CASSECGSRSSYEQYF
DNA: TGTGCCAGCAGTGAATGTGGGTCCCGGAGCTCCTACGAGCAGTACTTC

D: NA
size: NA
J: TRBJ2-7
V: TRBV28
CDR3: CASSHGDYEQYF
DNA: TGTGCCAGCAGTCACGGGGACTACGAGCAGTACTTC

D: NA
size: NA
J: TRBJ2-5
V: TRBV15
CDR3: CATSRESYSFNAETQYF
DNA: TGTGCCACCAGCAGAGAGTCTTACAGTTTTAACGCAGAGACCCAGTACTTC

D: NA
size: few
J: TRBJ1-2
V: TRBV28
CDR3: CASSHYPGGNSGYTF
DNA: TGCGCCAGCAGCCACTACCCCGGCGGGAATAGCGGCTACACCTTC

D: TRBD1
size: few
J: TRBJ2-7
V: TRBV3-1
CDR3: CASSQDGQGLYEQYF
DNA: TGTGCCAGCAGCCAAGATGGACAGGGACTCTACGAGCAGTACTTC

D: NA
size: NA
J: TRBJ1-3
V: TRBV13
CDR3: CASSPWGTSSGNTIYF
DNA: TGTGCCAGCAGCCCATGGGGGACAAGCTCTGGAAACACCATATATTTT

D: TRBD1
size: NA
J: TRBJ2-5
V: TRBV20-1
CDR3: CSARRQGALQETQYF
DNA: TGCAGTGCTAGGCGACAGGGGGCCCTACAAGAGACCCAGTACTTC

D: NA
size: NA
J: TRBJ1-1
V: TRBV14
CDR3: CASSQNTDDTEAFF
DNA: TGTGCCAGCAGCCAGAACACTGACGACACTGAAGCTTTCTTT

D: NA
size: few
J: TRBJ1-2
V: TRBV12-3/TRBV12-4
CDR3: CASSLMRRGLANYGYTF
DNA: TGTGCCAGCAGTTTAATGAGGAGGGGATTAGCTAACTATGGCTACACCTTC

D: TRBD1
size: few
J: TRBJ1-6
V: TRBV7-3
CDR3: CASSLRGQGTNSPLHF
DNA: TGTGCCAGCAGCCTACGGGGACAGGGAACGAATTCACCCCTCCACTTT

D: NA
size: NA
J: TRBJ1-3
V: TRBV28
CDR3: CASSFSLGQIGNTIYF
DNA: TGTGCCAGCAGTTTCAGCCTTGGACAGATTGGAAACACCATATATTTT

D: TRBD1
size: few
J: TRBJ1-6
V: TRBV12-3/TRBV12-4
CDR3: CASSPGTAVPPIRSPLHF
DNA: TGTGCCAGCAGTCCCGGGACAGCCGTTCCCCCAATTCGGTCACCCCTCCACTTT

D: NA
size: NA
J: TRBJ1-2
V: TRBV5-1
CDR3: CASSYNKNYGYTF
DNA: TGCGCCAGCAGCTACAACAAGAACTATGGCTACACCTTC

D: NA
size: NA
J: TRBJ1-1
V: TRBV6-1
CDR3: CASTDIPGNTEAFF
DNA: TGTGCCAGCACCGATATTCCGGGTAACACTGAAGCTTTCTTT